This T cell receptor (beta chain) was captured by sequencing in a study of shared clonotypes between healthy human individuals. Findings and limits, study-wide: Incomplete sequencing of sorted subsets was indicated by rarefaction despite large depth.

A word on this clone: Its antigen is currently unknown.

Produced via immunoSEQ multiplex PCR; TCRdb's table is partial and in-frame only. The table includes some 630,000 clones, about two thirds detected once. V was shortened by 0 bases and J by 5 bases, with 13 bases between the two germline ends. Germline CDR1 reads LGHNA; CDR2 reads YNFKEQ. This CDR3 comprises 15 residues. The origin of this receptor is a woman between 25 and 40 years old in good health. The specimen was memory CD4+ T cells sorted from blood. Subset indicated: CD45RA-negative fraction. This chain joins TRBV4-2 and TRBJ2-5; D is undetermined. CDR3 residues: CASSQDDSPRETQYF. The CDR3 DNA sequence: TGTGCCAGCAGCCAAGATGATTCCCCTAGGGAGACCCAGTACTTC.